This T cell receptor beta chain was observed in a study of read filtering for tumor transcriptome and immune sequencing. In the study overall: IR-seq gave about 3.5 to 11 million TCR reads per sample; RNA-seq gave roughly 75 to 1,400. Overall study findings and caveats: Without single-read clonotypes, shared clonotype proportions correlated more between IR-seq and RNA-seq.

Molecular barcoded adaptors covering alpha/delta and beta/gamma chains were used on approximately 440 ng RNA. Using its own MiXCR run on the reads, TCRdb lists one record per CDR3 protein. The data show approximately 150,000 distinct CDR3 sequences, under 15% seen once. Bone marrow was sampled from every patient at the time of active disease. Between the trimmed V and J ends, which lost 4 bases and 4 bases, there was a span of 10 bases. The CDR3 has 13 residues. Germline CDR1 is ENHRY and CDR2 is SYGVKD. As regards this clonotype: Its antigen is unidentified. With a much larger clone just one base away, this may be a read error.

Sample: a population of CD138-negative cells sorted from bone marrow. This TCR derives from a donor over 35 with multiple myeloma. The rearrangement links TRBV10-3 to TRBJ2-5, with D maybe TRBD2 (5 bases). CDR3 DNA: TGTGCCATCAGTGTCCGGGAAAGAGAGACCCAGTACTTC. It specifies CAISVRERETQYF.